This entry lists 3 T cell receptor beta chains sequenced from one sample in a study of shared clonotypes between healthy human individuals. It was CD45RO-negative cells, positively selected for CCR7, that made up naive CD8 cells, with terminally differentiated effector memory CD45RA+ cells excluded. The repertoire was sequenced with immunoSEQ multiplex PCR; TCRdb's copy has only in-frame clones and lacks some. The sample has about 590,000 clones, about 95% seen once. Sequencing was done on a sample of naive CD8+ T cells sorted from blood. The receptors derive from a woman in her thirties in good health.

The chain couples TRBV7-9 to TRBJ2-7, with a possible D match to TRBD2 (5 bases). The germline gives CDR1 SEHNR, CDR2 FQNEAQ (reference sequence). The CDR3 contains 13 residues. V gave up 0 bases and J gave up 4 bases, with 7 bases separating them. CDR3 region: CASSLAERYEQYF. The CDR3 DNA is TGTGCCAGCAGCTTAGCGGAGCGGTACGAGCAGTACTTC.

The V call is TRBV5-4, the J call TRBJ2-3; D call uncertain. This CDR3 has 14 residues. V lost 6 bases to trimming and J lost 3 bases, with 14 bases between them. Germline V lookup: CDR1 SGHNT, CDR2 YYREEE (reference sequence). DNA of the CDR3: TGTGCCAGCAACGTCGACTTAGGAACAGATACGCAGTATTTT. It yields the protein CASNVDLGTDTQYF.

This chain joins TRBV5-4 and TRBJ2-1; D is ambiguous. Per the germline V gene, CDR1 is SGHNT and CDR2 is YYREEE (reference sequence). V was trimmed by 2 bases and J by 3 bases, leaving 6 bases between them. The CDR3 covers 13 residues. CDR3 region: CASSLGYYNEQFF. CDR3 nucleotide sequence: TGTGCCAGCAGCTTAGGGTACTACAATGAGCAGTTCTTC. The whole variable domain, remainder taken from reference TRBV5-4 and TRBJ2-1, is ETGVTQSPTHLIKTRGQQVTLRCSSQSGHNTVSWYQQALGQGPQFIFQYYREEENGRGNFPPRFSGLQFPNYSSELNVNALELDDSALYLCASSLGYYNEQFFGPGTRLTVL.